This record looks at one T cell receptor (beta chain) sequence and its context. Clones were read by immunoSEQ multiplex PCR, and TCRdb kept only the in-frame ones, dropping some. The sample shows about 130,000 clones, 84% of them seen only once. The data stem from a study of blood T cell repertoires in COVID-19. From germline, CDR1 is SGHRS and CDR2 YFSETQ. The J segment lost 6 bases and the V segment lost 4 bases, leaving 10 bases of the junction unmatched. The CDR3 sequence is 15 residues long. The rearrangement joins TRBV5-1 to TRBJ2-7; 10 bases line up with TRBD1. This sequence was found in a human donor in a cohort sampled during active COVID-19. Source material: peripheral blood. The CDR3 DNA follows: TGCGCCAGCAGCACAAAGACAGGGGGCTCAACCGAGCAGTACTTC. Its protein is CASSTKTGGSTEQYF.